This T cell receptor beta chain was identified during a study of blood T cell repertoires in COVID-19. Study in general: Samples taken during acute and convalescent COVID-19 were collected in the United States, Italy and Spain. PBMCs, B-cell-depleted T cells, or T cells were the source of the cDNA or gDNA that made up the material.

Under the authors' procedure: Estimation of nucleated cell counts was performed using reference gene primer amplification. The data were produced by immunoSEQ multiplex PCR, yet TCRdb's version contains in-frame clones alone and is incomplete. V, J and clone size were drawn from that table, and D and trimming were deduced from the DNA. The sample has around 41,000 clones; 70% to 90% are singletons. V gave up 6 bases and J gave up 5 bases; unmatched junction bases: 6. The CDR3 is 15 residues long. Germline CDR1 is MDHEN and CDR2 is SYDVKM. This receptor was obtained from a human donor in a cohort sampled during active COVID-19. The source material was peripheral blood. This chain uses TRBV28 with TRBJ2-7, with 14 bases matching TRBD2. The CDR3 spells CASSRGLAGAHEQYF. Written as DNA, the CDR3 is TGTGCCAGCAGCCGGGGACTAGCGGGAGCCCACGAGCAGTACTTC.